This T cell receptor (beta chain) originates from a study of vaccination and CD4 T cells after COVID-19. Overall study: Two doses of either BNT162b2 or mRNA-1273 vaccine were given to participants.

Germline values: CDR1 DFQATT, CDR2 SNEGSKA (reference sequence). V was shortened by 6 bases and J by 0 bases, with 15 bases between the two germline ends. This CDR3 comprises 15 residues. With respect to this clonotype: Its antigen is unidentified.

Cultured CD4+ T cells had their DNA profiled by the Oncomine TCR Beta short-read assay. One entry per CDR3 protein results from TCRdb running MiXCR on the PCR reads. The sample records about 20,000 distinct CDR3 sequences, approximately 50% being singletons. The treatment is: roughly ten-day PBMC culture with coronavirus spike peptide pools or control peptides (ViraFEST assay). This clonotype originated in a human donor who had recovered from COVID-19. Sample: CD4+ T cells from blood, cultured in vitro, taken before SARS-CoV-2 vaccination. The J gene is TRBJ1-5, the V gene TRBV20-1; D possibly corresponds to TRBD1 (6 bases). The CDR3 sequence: CSAREGGLSNQPQHF. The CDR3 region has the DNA TGCAGTGCCCGAGAGGGGGGCCTTAGCAATCAGCCCCAGCATTTT.